This TCR beta chain originates from a study of response to subunit inactivated influenza vaccine (dated 2018 in TCRdb). General notes on the study: The study used deep quantitative T cell receptor repertoire profiling to track responses to a trivalent subunit inactivated influenza vaccine.

Broad study findings and their caveats: The authors proposed that each seasonal influenza vaccination may bring in only a limited number of new T cells.

From the germline V gene, CDR1 is MGHDK and CDR2 is SYGVNS. The V and J ends are trimmed by 8 bases and 4 bases, leaving 13 bases between them. The CDR3 runs 13 amino acids, cysteine and phenylalanine included. Only the CDR3 part of the read is kept: 39 bases, read in frame from the first base. About this clonotype: The clone's antigen remains unknown. No much larger clone exists at a distance of one base, and base qualities are not known.

The library was generated by RT-PCR. Sequencer: Illumina HiSeq 2500. TCRdb reran the public reads through fastp at Q25 and MiXCR, keeping productive beta chains. Rows merge per CDR3 protein into single entries with the most common DNA and genes. Recorded for this sample are about 780,000 distinct CDR3 sequences; about a fifth of them occurred a single time. The ten largest clones represent approximately 11% of the sample. The V gene is TRBV25-1 and the J gene is TRBJ2-3, with the D gene not confidently named. This TCR came from a man aged 50 to 60 who received an inactivated influenza vaccine. Donor details come from another sample of the same person, matched by shared clones. The sample here was PBMCs from blood, taken roughly 5 days after vaccination. The CDR3 reads as follows: CASSYRTADTQYF. The bases are TGTGCCAGCTCTTATCGGACGGCAGATACGCAGTATTTT.